This TCR beta chain derives from a study of OX40 agonist ivuxolimab in advanced cancers. Overall study context: Past anti-PD-1, anti-PD-L1 or anti-CTLA-4 therapy was accepted, and 40% had received some.

Of note for this clone: Its antigen is undetermined.

Here immunoSEQ multiplex PCR was the method, and the copy in TCRdb shows in-frame clones only, minus some. The profile shows 60,000 to 75,000 clones, around 83% of them singletons. The CDR3 is 15 residues long. Germline V gene data show CDR1 as SGHAT and CDR2 as FQNNGV. The V and J ends lost 1 base and 2 bases, in that order; junction bases with no gene match: 5. Broader study findings: Clonal expansion was seen in CD4+ and CD8+ blood T cells by week 6 at 0.1 to 3.0 mg/kg.

Sample: CD4+ or CD8+ T cells sorted from blood, taken in a trial of the OX40 agonist ivuxolimab. This TCR was recovered from an adult with an advanced solid tumor such as melanoma, head and neck, liver or kidney cancer. The chain has TRBV11-2 and TRBJ2-7; TRBD1 aligns across 7 bases. The chain's CDR3 is CASSLGLGTAYEQYF. DNA of the CDR3: TGTGCCAGCAGCTTAGGGCTCGGGACAGCCTACGAGCAGTACTTC.